Presented here are 22 T cell receptor beta chains from one specimen sequenced in a study of metastatic and nonmetastatic thyroid tumors. With MiXCR, TCRdb called clones anew from the PCR reads. The repertoire consists of more than 20,000 clones, with approximately 12% occurring once and the leading ten covering roughly 5.3%. Ahead of thyroid surgery, no patient had received treatment of any kind. Sample: blood. The receptors were sampled from a female donor with papillary thyroid cancer or a benign thyroid nodule (not recorded which). Some clones in this sample may be carry-over from other donors' samples.

By share of the sample, this clone is medium-sized. V and J are TRBV12-3 or TRBV12-4 and TRBJ2-7; 9 bases agree with TRBD2. V was clipped by 1 base and J by 3 bases; unmatched bases: 4. The CDR3 runs 15 residues. CDR3 DNA: TGTGCCAGCAGTTTAGGGGCGGGAGGGCTCTACGAGCAGTACTTC. Translated: CASSLGAGGLYEQYF.

The chain's CDR3 is CASSQVRCNQPQHF. Written as DNA, the CDR3 is TGCGCCAGCAGCCAAGTCAGGTGCAATCAGCCCCAGCATTTT. V usage is TRBV4-1 and J usage is TRBJ1-5; D is unresolved. Looked up from germline, CDR1 is MGHRA and CDR2 is YSYEKL. This CDR3 region has 14 residues. Between the trimmed V and J ends, which lost 1 base and 2 bases, there was a span of 6 bases.

This clone was picked up many times. A single base separates this from a much larger clone, so it may be a read error. Different DNA sequences within this sample yield the same CDR3. This rearrangement joins TRBV20-1 to TRBJ2-7; 8 nucleotides align to TRBD1. V lost 5 bases and J lost 3; bases outside the gene matches: 12. CDR3 size: 15 residues. Germline V CDR1 and CDR2: DFQATT, SNEGSKA (reference sequence). The CDR3 DNA is TGCAGTGCTGCGCTTGGACAGGGAGCTTACTACGAGCAGTACTTC. Its protein is CSAALGQGAYYEQYF.

In this sample, this clone turned up many times. The CDR3 DNA is TGTGCCAGCAGGGCAGGACAGAACCTCTATGGCTACACCTTC. Its translation is CASRAGQNLYGYTF. J is TRBJ1-2 and V is TRBV28; a weak D match, TRBD1 (6 bases). The CDR3 spans 14 residues. Trimming pared 6 bases from V and 4 bases from J, leaving 15 bases between. Germline CDR1 reads MDHEN; CDR2 reads SYDVKM.

Many counts were recorded for this clone. This rearrangement joins TRBV6-1 to TRBJ1-1, with D possibly TRBD1 on 5 matching bases. This CDR3 region has 15 residues. Trimming cost V 4 bases and J 1 base, with 13 bases left between them. The V gene's germline CDR1 is MNHNS and CDR2 SASEGT. This CDR3 reads CASSVPGRQNTEAFF. In DNA, the CDR3 is TGTGCCAGCAGTGTACCGGGACGGCAGAACACTGAAGCTTTCTTT.

This clone was found once. The V call is TRBV11-1, the J call TRBJ2-3; D is uncertain. CDR1 is SGHAT, CDR2 FQDESV, per germline (reference sequence). V lost 2 bases and J lost 2, with 14 bases in between. The CDR3 is 16 residues long. The CDR3 sequence is CASSLFLGPYTDTQYF. CDR3 coding DNA: TGTGCCAGCAGCTTATTTCTGGGCCCGTACACAGATACGCAGTATTTT.

This clone was seen ten or more times. The rearrangement joins TRBV12-3 or TRBV12-4 to TRBJ2-2; no clear D. This CDR3 is built from 12 residues. The ends were cut back, 6 bases at V and 6 bases at J, with 8 bases in the middle. CDR3 nucleotide sequence: TGTGCCAGCAGCCAACCACCCGGGGAGCTGTTTTTT. Translation: CASSQPPGELFF.

A few counts support this clone. This sequence joins TRBV12-3 or TRBV12-4 and TRBJ2-3, with D perhaps TRBD2 (7 bases). Trimming left V 3 bases short and J 4 bases short, with 11 bases between. The CDR3 has 14 amino acids. The CDR3 DNA is TGTGCCAGCAGTTTGGGGGGGGGCGCAGATACGCAGTATTTT. Translated, it gives CASSLGGGADTQYF.

This clone occurred many times. The chain couples TRBV7-9 to TRBJ1-6; a weak D match, TRBD1 (5 bases). Germline CDR1 and CDR2: SEHNR and FQNEAQ (reference sequence). The CDR3 runs 14 residues. The V end was cut by 5 bases, the J end by 7 bases, with 12 bases between. Written as DNA, the CDR3 is TGTGCCAGCAGCATCGGGACGGTGAATTCACCCCTCCACTTT. Amino acids: CASSIGTVNSPLHF.

This clone has a count of ten or more. The gene calls are TRBV7-9 and TRBJ2-7; D is possibly TRBD2 (8 bases). The germline V gene has CDR1 SEHNR and CDR2 FQNEAQ (reference sequence). V was trimmed by 2 bases and J by 3 bases, leaving 26 bases between them. The CDR3 is 19 amino acids. CDR3 sequence: CASSLLGRGIGLASYEQYF. DNA for the CDR3: TGTGCCAGCAGCTTACTGGGCAGGGGGATAGGACTAGCAAGCTACGAGCAGTACTTC.

The table lists this clone with many counts. The CDR3 sequence: CASSQGAPAREQYF. As DNA, the CDR3 is TGTGCCAGCAGCCAAGGGGCCCCCGCTCGGGAGCAGTACTTC. The chain joins TRBV3-1 to TRBJ2-7; D is uncertain. Trimming took off 1 base at V and 7 bases at J, with 14 bases between the two ends. The CDR3 consists of 14 residues. CDR1 is LGHDT and CDR2 is YNNKEL in the germline V gene (reference sequence).

Many counts were recorded for this clone. This sequence joins TRBV12-3 or TRBV12-4 and TRBJ2-2, with 12 nucleotides matching TRBD2. There are 16 residues in the CDR3. The V gene end was trimmed by 6 bases and the J gene end by 6 bases; junction bases not matched to a gene: 8. This CDR3 is CASRATGLAGPGELFF. Here the CDR3 DNA reads TGTGCCAGCAGAGCGACAGGACTAGCGGGACCCGGGGAGCTGTTTTTT.

This clone was seen repeatedly, ten times or more. V usage is TRBV2 and J usage is TRBJ1-2; TRBD1 agrees at 8 bases. CDR1 and CDR2 from the germline V gene are SNHLY and FYNNEI. Trimming removed 2 bases from V and 7 bases from J; junction bases left unmatched: 12. The length of the CDR3 is 16 residues. CDR3 coding DNA: TGTGCCAGCAGTGAATCGTCGGACAGGGAATCCTTTGGCTACACCTTC. Amino acids: CASSESSDRESFGYTF. Together with reference TRBV2 and TRBJ1-2, the CDR3 gives the full variable domain: EPEVTQTPSHQVTQMGQEVILRCVPISNHLYFYWYRQILGQKVEFLVSFYNNEISEKSEIFDDQFSVERPDGSNFTLKIRSTKLEDSAMYFCASSESSDRESFGYTFGSGTRLTVV.

This clone was seen repeatedly, ten times or more. The chain employs TRBV6-2 or TRBV6-3 and TRBJ2-1; 13 bases align to TRBD2. This CDR3 is 17 amino acids long. V shed 6 bases and J 2 bases; nucleotides not matched to a gene: 7. Germline CDR1 and CDR2: MNHEY and SVGEGT. The CDR3 reads CASSGTSGTTTYNEQFF. CDR3 DNA: TGTGCCAGCAGCGGGACTAGCGGGACGACAACCTACAATGAGCAGTTCTTC.

This clone was detected a few times. The rearrangement joins TRBV11-1 to TRBJ2-1, with D possibly being TRBD2 (6 bases). Per germline, CDR1 SGHAT and CDR2 FQDESV (reference sequence). Trimming shortened V by 5 bases and J by 3 bases, and 14 bases separated the two germline ends. The CDR3 runs 15 residues. The CDR3 protein is CASSLRETIYNEQFF. As DNA, the CDR3 is TGTGCCAGCAGCCTTCGGGAGACAATCTACAATGAGCAGTTCTTC.

In its sample, this clone was seen many times. One end of the junction varies from germline; a read error may be responsible. V gene TRBV11-3 combines with J gene TRBJ1-1; D might be TRBD1 (6 bases). Germline V gene lookup returns CDR1 SGHNT and CDR2 YENEEA. The CDR3 loop spans 15 amino acids. The chain's CDR3 is CAGSQGYGENTEAFF. In nucleotides, the CDR3 is TGTGCCGGCAGCCAGGGGTATGGAGAGAACACTGAAGCTTTCTTT.

The chain is built from TRBV30 and TRBJ1-6; 9 bases align to TRBD1. This CDR3 has 16 residues. J lost 6 bases, V lost 0 bases, and 6 bases had no gene match. Per the germline V gene, CDR1 is GTSNPN and CDR2 is SVGIG (reference sequence). The CDR3 protein is CAWSVQGDRVNSPLHF. CDR3 coding DNA: TGTGCCTGGAGTGTACAGGGGGACAGGGTTAATTCACCCCTCCACTTT.

CDR3 loop: CASSPPGLAGGTDTQYF. In DNA form, the CDR3 reads TGTGCCAGCAGCCCCCCGGGACTAGCGGGAGGGACAGATACGCAGTATTTT. The chain uses TRBV4-2 and TRBJ2-3, with 16 bases identical to TRBD2. Germline V gene sequence: CDR1 LGHNA, CDR2 YNFKEQ. V dropped 4 bases and J dropped 3; count of bases not matched to a gene: 4. The CDR3 contains 17 residues.

This clone was found many times. This chain joins TRBV6-1 and TRBJ2-7; 8 bases fit TRBD1. Trimming took 9 bases from V and 4 from J; bases not matched to a gene: 11. Germline-derived CDR1 and CDR2 are MNHNS and SASEGT. The CDR3 totals 14 residues. Here the CDR3 reads CASKQGVYEYEQYF. The CDR3 DNA sequence: TGTGCCAGTAAACAGGGGGTCTACGAGTACGAGCAGTACTTC.

This clone was seen ten or more times. The V and J genes are TRBV4-2 and TRBJ2-6; D remains ambiguous. Germline lookup yields CDR1 LGHNA and CDR2 YNFKEQ. CDR3 length: 14 residues. Trimming took 2 bases from V and 4 from J, leaving 6 bases between them. CDR3 DNA: TGTGCCAGCAGCCAAAGCGAAGGGGCCAACGTCCTGACTTTC. The encoded protein is CASSQSEGANVLTF.

The gene calls are TRBV11-2 and TRBJ2-7; TRBD1 matches at 9 bases. With V trimmed by 5 bases and J by 1 base, 15 bases remained unmatched. This CDR3 region has 18 residues. Looked up from germline, CDR1 is SGHAT and CDR2 is FQNNGV. The CDR3 coding sequence is TGTGCCAGCAGCCCCGGGGGTGGAATGACAGGGGGTTCCTACGAGCAGTACTTC. It is translated as CASSPGGGMTGGSYEQYF.

This clone was seen repeatedly, ten times or more. In the same sample, other DNA sequences code for this CDR3. The V call is TRBV19, the J call TRBJ1-4; D gene unclear. Trimming pared 3 bases from V and 8 bases from J, leaving 4 bases between. CDR3 length: 11 amino acids. Germline V lookup: CDR1 LNHDA, CDR2 SQIVND (reference sequence). The CDR3 loop reads CASSIAEKLFF. In nucleotides, the CDR3 is TGTGCCAGTAGTATTGCGGAAAAACTGTTTTTT.